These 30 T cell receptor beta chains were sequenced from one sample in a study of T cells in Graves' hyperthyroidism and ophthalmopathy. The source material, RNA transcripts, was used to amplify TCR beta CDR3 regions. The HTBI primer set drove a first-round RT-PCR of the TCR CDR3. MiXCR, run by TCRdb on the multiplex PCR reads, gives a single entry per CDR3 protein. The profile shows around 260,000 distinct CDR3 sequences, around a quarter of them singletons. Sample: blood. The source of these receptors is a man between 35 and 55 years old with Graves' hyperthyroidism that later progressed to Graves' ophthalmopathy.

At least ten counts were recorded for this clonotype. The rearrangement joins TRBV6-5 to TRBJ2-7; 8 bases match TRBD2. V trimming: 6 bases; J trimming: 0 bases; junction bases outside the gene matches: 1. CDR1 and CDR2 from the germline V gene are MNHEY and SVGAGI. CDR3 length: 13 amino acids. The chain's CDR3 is CASRLADSYEQYF. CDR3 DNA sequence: TGTGCCAGCAGACTAGCGGACTCCTACGAGCAGTACTTC.

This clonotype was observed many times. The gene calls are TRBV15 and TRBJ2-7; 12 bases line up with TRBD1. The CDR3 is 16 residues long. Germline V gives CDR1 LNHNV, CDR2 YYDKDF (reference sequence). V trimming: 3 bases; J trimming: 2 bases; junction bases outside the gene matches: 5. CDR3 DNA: TGTGCCACCAGCAGTCGCCGGGACAGGGGGCCCTACGAGCAGTACTTC. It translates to CATSSRRDRGPYEQYF.

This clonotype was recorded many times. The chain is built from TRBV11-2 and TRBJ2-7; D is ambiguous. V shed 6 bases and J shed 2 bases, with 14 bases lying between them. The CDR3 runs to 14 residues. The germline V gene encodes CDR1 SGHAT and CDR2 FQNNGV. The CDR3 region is CASRHRGITYEQYF. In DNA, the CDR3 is TGTGCCAGCAGACATAGAGGCATCACCTACGAGCAGTACTTC.

CDR3 amino acids: CASSLRTTAGGSSYEQYF. The DNA of the CDR3 is TGCGCCAGCAGCTTGCGGACCACGGCGGGGGGTTCCTCCTACGAGCAGTACTTC. The chain uses TRBV5-1 and TRBJ2-7; 8 bases map to TRBD2. The CDR3 contains 18 residues. Losses at the gene ends were 1 base for V and 0 bases for J; bases not matched to a gene: 12. The V gene's germline CDR1 is SGHRS and CDR2 YFSETQ.

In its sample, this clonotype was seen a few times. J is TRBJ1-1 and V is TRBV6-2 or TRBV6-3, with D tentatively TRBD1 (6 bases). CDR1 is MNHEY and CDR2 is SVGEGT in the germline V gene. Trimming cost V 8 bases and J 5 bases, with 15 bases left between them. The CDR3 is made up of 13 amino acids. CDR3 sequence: CASHNRVETEAFF. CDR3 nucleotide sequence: TGTGCCAGCCATAACAGGGTCGAAACTGAAGCTTTCTTT.

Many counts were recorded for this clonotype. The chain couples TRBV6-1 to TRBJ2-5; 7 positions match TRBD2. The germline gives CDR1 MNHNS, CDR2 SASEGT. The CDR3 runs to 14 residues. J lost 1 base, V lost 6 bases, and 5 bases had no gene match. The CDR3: CASRESGAQETQYF. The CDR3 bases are TGTGCCAGCAGAGAAAGCGGGGCCCAAGAGACCCAGTACTTC.

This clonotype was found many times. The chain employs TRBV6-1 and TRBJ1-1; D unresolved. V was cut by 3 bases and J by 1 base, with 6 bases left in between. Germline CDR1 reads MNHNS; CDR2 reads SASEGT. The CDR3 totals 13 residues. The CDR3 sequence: CASSEDRNTEAFF. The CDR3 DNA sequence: TGTGCCAGCAGTGAGGACCGGAACACTGAAGCTTTCTTT.

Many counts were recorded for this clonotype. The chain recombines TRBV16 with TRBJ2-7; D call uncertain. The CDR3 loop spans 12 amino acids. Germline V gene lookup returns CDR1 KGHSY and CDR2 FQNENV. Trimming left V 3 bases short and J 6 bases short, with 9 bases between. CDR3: CASSHYPTEQYF. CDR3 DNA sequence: TGTGCCAGCAGCCATTACCCTACCGAGCAGTACTTC.

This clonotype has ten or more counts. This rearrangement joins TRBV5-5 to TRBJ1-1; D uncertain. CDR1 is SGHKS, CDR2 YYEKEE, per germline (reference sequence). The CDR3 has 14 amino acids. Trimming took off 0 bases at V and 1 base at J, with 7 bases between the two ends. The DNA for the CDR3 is TGTGCCAGCAGCTTGGAGGGTACGAACACTGAAGCTTTCTTT. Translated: CASSLEGTNTEAFF. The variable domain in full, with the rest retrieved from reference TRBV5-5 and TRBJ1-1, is DAGVTQSPTHLIKTRGQQVTLRCSPISGHKSVSWYQQVLGQGPQFIFQYYEKEERGRGNFPDRFSARQFPNYSSELNVNALLLGDSALYLCASSLEGTNTEAFFGQGTRLTVV.

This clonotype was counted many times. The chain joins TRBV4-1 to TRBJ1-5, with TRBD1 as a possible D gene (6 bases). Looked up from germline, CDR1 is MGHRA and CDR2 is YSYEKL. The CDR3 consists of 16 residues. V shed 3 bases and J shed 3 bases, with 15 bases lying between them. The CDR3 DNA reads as TGCGCCAGCAGCCAGGCAGGGGCCATGGACAATCAGCCCCAGCATTTT. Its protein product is CASSQAGAMDNQPQHF.

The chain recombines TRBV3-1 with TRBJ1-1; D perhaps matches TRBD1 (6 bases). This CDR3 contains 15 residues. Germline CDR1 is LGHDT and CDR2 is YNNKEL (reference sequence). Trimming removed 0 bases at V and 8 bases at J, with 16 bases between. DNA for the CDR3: TGTGCCAGCAGCCAAGATCAATCAGGACAGCCGGAAGCTTTCTTT. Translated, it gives CASSQDQSGQPEAFF.

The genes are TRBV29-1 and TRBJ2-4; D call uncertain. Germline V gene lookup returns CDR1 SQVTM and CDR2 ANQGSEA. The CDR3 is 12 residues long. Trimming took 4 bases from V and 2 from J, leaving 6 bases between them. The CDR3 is CSVGTTKNIQYF. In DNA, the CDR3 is TGCAGCGTTGGGACCACCAAAAACATTCAGTACTTC. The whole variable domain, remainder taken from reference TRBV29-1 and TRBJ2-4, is SAVISQKPSRDICQRGTSLTIQCQVDSQVTMMFWYRQQPGQSLTLIATANQGSEATYESGFVIDKFPISRPNLTFSTLTVSNMSPEDSSIYLCSVGTTKNIQYFGAGTRLSVL.

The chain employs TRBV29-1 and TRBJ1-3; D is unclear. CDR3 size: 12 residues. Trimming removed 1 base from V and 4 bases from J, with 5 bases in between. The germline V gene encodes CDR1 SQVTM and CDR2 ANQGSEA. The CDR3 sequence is CSVEVRGNTIYF. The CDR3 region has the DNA TGCAGCGTTGAAGTGAGGGGAAACACCATATATTTT.

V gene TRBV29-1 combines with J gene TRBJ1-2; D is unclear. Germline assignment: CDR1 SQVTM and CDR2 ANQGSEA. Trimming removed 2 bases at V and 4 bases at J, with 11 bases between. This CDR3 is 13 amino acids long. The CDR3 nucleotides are TGCAGCGTTGAATTGACTGAACCCTATGGCTACACCTTC. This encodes CSVELTEPYGYTF.

The CDR3 DNA sequence: TGTGCCAGCAGCTTAGGGACAGGGGGCTTTTGGGTCACTGAAGCTTTCTTT. This codes for CASSLGTGGFWVTEAFF. The chain is built from TRBV11-2 and TRBJ1-1, with 11 nucleotides matching TRBD1. The CDR3 has 17 amino acids. Trimming took 1 base from V and 4 from J; bases not matched to a gene: 8. From germline, CDR1 is SGHAT and CDR2 FQNNGV. Full variable domain (missing parts from reference TRBV11-2 and TRBJ1-1): EAGVAQSPRYKIIEKRQSVAFWCNPISGHATLYWYQQILGQGPKLLIQFQNNGVVDDSQLPKDRFSAERLKGVDSTLKIQPAKLEDSAVYLCASSLGTGGFWVTEAFFGQGTRLTVV.

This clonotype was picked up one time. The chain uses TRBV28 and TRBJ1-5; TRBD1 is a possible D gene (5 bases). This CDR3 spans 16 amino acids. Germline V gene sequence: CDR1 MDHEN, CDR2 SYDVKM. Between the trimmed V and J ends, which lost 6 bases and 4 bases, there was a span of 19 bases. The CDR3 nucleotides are TGTGCCAGCAGGTTTATAGGGACCCATCGTAATCAGCCCCAGCATTTT. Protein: CASRFIGTHRNQPQHF.

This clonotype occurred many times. CDR3 coding DNA: TGTGCCACCAGCAGAGAGAGGGGGGGAACAGGGGCAGTTCAGCCCCAGCATTTT. This translates into CATSRERGGTGAVQPQHF. V usage is TRBV15 and J usage is TRBJ1-5; 7 bases align to TRBD1. The length of the CDR3 is 18 residues. V lost 0 bases and J lost 6; bases outside the gene matches: 14. Looked up from germline, CDR1 is LNHNV and CDR2 is YYDKDF (reference sequence).

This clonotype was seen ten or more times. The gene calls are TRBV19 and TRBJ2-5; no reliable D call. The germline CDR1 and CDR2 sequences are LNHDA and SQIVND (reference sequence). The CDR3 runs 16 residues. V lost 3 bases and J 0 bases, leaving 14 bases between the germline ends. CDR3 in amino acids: CASSMLRGSYQETQYF. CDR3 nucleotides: TGTGCCAGTAGTATGCTTCGAGGATCGTACCAAGAGACCCAGTACTTC.

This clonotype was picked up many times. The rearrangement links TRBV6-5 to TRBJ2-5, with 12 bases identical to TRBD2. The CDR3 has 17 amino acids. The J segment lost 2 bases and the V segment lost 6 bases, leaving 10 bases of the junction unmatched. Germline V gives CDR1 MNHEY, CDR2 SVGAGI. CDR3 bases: TGTGCCAGCAGCTCCCACACTAGCGGGAGGCCACAAGAGACCCAGTACTTC. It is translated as CASSSHTSGRPQETQYF.

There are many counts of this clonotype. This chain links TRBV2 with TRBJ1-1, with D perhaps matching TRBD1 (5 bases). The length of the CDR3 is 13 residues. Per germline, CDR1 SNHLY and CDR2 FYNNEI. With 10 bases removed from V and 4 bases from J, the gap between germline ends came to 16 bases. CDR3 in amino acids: CATLQEGPTEAFF. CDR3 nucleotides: TGTGCCACCCTACAGGAAGGGCCCACTGAAGCTTTCTTT.

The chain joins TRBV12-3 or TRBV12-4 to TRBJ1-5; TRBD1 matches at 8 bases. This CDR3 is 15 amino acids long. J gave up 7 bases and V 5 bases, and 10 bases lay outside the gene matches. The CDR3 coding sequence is TGTGCCAGCAGTACAGGACAGGGAGGCAGGCAGCCCCAGCATTTT. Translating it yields CASSTGQGGRQPQHF.

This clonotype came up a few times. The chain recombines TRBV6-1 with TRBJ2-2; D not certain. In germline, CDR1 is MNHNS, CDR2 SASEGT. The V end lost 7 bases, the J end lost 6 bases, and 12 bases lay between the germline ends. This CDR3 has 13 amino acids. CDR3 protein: CASTNSGSGELFF. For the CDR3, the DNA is TGTGCCAGCACCAACTCCGGATCCGGGGAGCTGTTTTTT.

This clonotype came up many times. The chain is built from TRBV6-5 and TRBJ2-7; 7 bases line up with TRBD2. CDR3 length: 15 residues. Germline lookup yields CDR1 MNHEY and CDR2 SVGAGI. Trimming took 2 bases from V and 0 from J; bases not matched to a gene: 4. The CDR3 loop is CASSYIAGNSYEQYF. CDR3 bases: TGTGCCAGCAGTTACATAGCGGGCAACTCCTACGAGCAGTACTTC.

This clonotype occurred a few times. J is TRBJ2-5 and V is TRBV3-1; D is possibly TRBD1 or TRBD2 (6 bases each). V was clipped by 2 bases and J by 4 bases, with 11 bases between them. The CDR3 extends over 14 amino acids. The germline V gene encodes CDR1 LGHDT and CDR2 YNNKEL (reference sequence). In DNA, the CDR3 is TGTGCCAGCAGCCAAAGGGGGGAGTCAGAGACCCAGTACTTC. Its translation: CASSQRGESETQYF.

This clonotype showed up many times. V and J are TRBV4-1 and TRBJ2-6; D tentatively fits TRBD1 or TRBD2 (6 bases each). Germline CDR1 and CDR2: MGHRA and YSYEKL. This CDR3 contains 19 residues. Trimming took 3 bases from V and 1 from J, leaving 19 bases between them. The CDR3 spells CASSQSGAGPNSGANVLTF. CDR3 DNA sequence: TGCGCCAGCAGCCAGTCGGGGGCAGGGCCAAATTCTGGGGCCAACGTCCTGACTTTC.

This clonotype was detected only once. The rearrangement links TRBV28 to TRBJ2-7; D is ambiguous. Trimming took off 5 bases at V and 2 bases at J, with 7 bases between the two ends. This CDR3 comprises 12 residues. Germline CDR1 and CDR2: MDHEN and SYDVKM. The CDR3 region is CASSVDPYEQYF. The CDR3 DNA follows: TGTGCCAGCAGTGTGGACCCCTACGAGCAGTACTTC.

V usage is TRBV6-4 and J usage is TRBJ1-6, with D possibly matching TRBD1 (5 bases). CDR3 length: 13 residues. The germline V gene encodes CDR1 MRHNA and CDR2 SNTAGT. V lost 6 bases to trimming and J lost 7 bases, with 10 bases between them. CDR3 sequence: CASRARTNSPLHF. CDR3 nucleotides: TGTGCCAGCAGGGCACGGACAAATTCACCCCTCCACTTT.

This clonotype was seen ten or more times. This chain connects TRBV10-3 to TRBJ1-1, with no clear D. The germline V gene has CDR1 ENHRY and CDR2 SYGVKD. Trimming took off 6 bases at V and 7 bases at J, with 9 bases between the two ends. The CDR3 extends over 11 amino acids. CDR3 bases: TGTGCCATCAGGCAAGCTCGTGAAGCTTTCTTT. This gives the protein CAIRQAREAFF.

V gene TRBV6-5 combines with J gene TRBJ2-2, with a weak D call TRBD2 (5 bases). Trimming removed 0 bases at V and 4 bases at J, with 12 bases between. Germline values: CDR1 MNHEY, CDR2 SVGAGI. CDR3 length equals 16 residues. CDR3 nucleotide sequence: TGTGCCAGCAGTTACTCGAGAGGGTCGGGCACCGGGGAGCTGTTTTTT. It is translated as CASSYSRGSGTGELFF.

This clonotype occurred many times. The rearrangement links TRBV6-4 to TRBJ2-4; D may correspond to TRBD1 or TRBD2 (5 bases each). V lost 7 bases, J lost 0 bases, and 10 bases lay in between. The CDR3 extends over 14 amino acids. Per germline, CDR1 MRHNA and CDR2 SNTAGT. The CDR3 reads CASTGSLAKNIQYF. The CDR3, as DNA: TGTGCCAGCACAGGGAGTTTAGCCAAAAACATTCAGTACTTC.